A selection of T cell receptor beta chains follows, all from one sample in a study of blood T cell repertoires in COVID-19. Assay used: immunoSEQ multiplex PCR; TCRdb lists only in-frame clones, some missing. The table includes about 88,000 clones, around 90% detected once. Sequenced material: peripheral blood. These receptors all come from a male donor with acute or convalescent COVID-19. CDR3s include the opening cysteine and the closing phenylalanine or tryptophan. The order of the fields is clone size, V gene, J gene, D gene, CDR3 protein, CDR3 DNA. D genes are given only for firm matches. A clone size is listed for some rows: how often the clone was seen (once, few, many), or a class if it is expanded.

clone size: NA; V gene: TRBV19; J gene: TRBJ2-2; D gene: TRBD1; CDR3 protein: CASTVRDRGQKSNTGELFF; CDR3 DNA: TGTGCCAGTACCGTCCGGGACAGGGGGCAGAAAAGTAACACCGGGGAGCTGTTTTTT
clone size: NA; V gene: TRBV19; J gene: TRBJ2-2; D gene: TRBD2; CDR3 protein: CASGLAGGTGELFF; CDR3 DNA: TGTGCCAGTGGATTAGCGGGGGGCACCGGGGAGCTGTTTTTT
clone size: NA; V gene: TRBV2; J gene: TRBJ1-1; D gene: TRBD1; CDR3 protein: CASTGQGYTEAFF; CDR3 DNA: TGTGCCAGCACCGGACAGGGGTACACTGAAGCTTTCTTT
clone size: NA; V gene: TRBV19; J gene: TRBJ2-7; D gene: TRBD2; CDR3 protein: CASSDHSGGGYEQYF; CDR3 DNA: TGTGCCAGTAGTGACCATAGCGGGGGCGGCTACGAGCAGTACTTC
clone size: NA; V gene: TRBV16; J gene: TRBJ2-7; D gene: NA; CDR3 protein: CASSQPGTYEQYF; CDR3 DNA: TGTGCCAGCAGCCAACCAGGGACCTACGAGCAGTACTTC
clone size: NA; V gene: TRBV6-1; J gene: TRBJ1-2; D gene: NA; CDR3 protein: CASSEGGAGRNYGYTF; CDR3 DNA: TGTGCCAGCAGTGAGGGGGGGGCAGGGAGGAACTATGGCTACACCTTC
clone size: NA; V gene: TRBV15; J gene: TRBJ2-3; D gene: TRBD2; CDR3 protein: CATSRAGGRTDTQYF; CDR3 DNA: TGTGCCACCAGCAGAGCGGGGGGTCGTACAGATACGCAGTATTTT
clone size: NA; V gene: TRBV5-1; J gene: TRBJ1-4; D gene: NA; CDR3 protein: CASSLVPANEKLFF; CDR3 DNA: TGCGCCAGCAGCTTGGTTCCAGCTAATGAAAAACTGTTTTTT
clone size: NA; V gene: TRBV29-1; J gene: TRBJ2-1; D gene: NA; CDR3 protein: CSVEDPYGNEQFF; CDR3 DNA: TGCAGCGTTGAAGATCCCTACGGGAATGAGCAGTTCTTC
clone size: few; V gene: TRBV6-5; J gene: TRBJ1-6; D gene: NA; CDR3 protein: CASSYTTGSNSPLHF; CDR3 DNA: TGTGCCAGCAGTTACACAACAGGGTCTAATTCACCCCTCCACTTT
clone size: NA; V gene: TRBV14; J gene: TRBJ2-3; D gene: NA; CDR3 protein: CASSPLSVADTQYF; CDR3 DNA: TGTGCCAGCAGCCCCCTTTCGGTGGCAGATACGCAGTATTTT
clone size: NA; V gene: TRBV4-2; J gene: TRBJ2-5; D gene: TRBD2; CDR3 protein: CASSQAPSGGQETQYF; CDR3 DNA: TGTGCCAGCAGCCAAGCTCCCAGCGGGGGTCAAGAGACCCAGTACTTC
clone size: NA; V gene: TRBV5-1; J gene: TRBJ2-2; D gene: TRBD1; CDR3 protein: CASSGMTGDTGELFF; CDR3 DNA: TGCGCCAGCAGCGGAATGACAGGGGACACCGGGGAGCTGTTTTTT
clone size: NA; V gene: TRBV10-3; J gene: TRBJ1-2; D gene: TRBD1; CDR3 protein: CAITGTGSLKGYGYTF; CDR3 DNA: TGTGCCATTACTGGGACAGGTAGTCTTAAGGGCTATGGCTACACCTTC
clone size: NA; V gene: TRBV12-5; J gene: TRBJ2-3; D gene: TRBD1; CDR3 protein: CASGLDRARNTQYF; CDR3 DNA: TGTGCTAGTGGTTTAGACAGGGCCAGGAATACGCAGTATTTT
clone size: NA; V gene: TRBV12-3/TRBV12-4; J gene: TRBJ2-7; D gene: TRBD1; CDR3 protein: CASSRQGYEQYF; CDR3 DNA: TGTGCCAGCAGTCGACAGGGATACGAGCAGTACTTC
clone size: once; V gene: TRBV19; J gene: TRBJ1-2; D gene: NA; CDR3 protein: CASSSRGLNYGYTF; CDR3 DNA: TGTGCCAGTAGTTCGCGGGGGCTTAACTATGGCTACACCTTC
clone size: NA; V gene: TRBV6-5; J gene: TRBJ1-1; D gene: TRBD1; CDR3 protein: CASGDSTGTAIKAFF; CDR3 DNA: TGTGCCAGCGGAGACTCGACCGGGACAGCAATTAAAGCTTTCTTT
clone size: NA; V gene: TRBV19; J gene: TRBJ2-2; D gene: NA; CDR3 protein: CASSKQTTGELFF; CDR3 DNA: TGTGCCAGTAGTAAACAGACCACCGGGGAGCTGTTTTTT
clone size: NA; V gene: TRBV9; J gene: TRBJ2-1; D gene: TRBD2; CDR3 protein: CASSVDQRGNEQFF; CDR3 DNA: TGTGCCAGCAGCGTAGACCAGCGGGGCAATGAGCAGTTCTTC
clone size: NA; V gene: TRBV6-1; J gene: TRBJ2-3; D gene: TRBD2; CDR3 protein: CASSAVRGYTSTDTQYF; CDR3 DNA: TGTGCCAGCAGTGCCGTGCGGGGGTACACTAGCACAGATACGCAGTATTTT
clone size: NA; V gene: TRBV5-1; J gene: TRBJ1-1; D gene: NA; CDR3 protein: CASSPVDSSNTEAFF; CDR3 DNA: TGCGCCAGCAGCCCCGTGGACAGTTCGAACACTGAAGCTTTCTTT
clone size: NA; V gene: TRBV9; J gene: TRBJ2-3; D gene: NA; CDR3 protein: CASSVGSEGRTDTQYF; CDR3 DNA: TGTGCCAGCAGCGTGGGGTCGGAGGGCCGCACAGATACGCAGTATTTT
clone size: NA; V gene: TRBV10-1; J gene: TRBJ1-5; D gene: NA; CDR3 protein: CASGGDDDQPQHF; CDR3 DNA: TGCGCCAGCGGGGGGGATGACGATCAGCCCCAGCATTTT
clone size: NA; V gene: TRBV6-5; J gene: TRBJ2-5; D gene: TRBD2; CDR3 protein: CASSHVAGGQETQYF; CDR3 DNA: TGTGCCAGCAGTCACGTAGCGGGGGGGCAAGAGACCCAGTACTTC
clone size: NA; V gene: TRBV6-2/TRBV6-3; J gene: TRBJ2-5; D gene: NA; CDR3 protein: CASSSGGLEGTQYF; CDR3 DNA: TGTGCCAGCAGTTCCGGGGGGCTAGAGGGGACCCAGTACTTC
clone size: NA; V gene: TRBV19; J gene: TRBJ2-2; D gene: TRBD1; CDR3 protein: CASSRQGTTGELFF; CDR3 DNA: TGTGCCTCCTCGAGACAGGGCACCACCGGGGAGCTGTTTTTT
clone size: NA; V gene: TRBV29-1; J gene: TRBJ2-7; D gene: NA; CDR3 protein: CSVRQQNTYEQYF; CDR3 DNA: TGCAGCGTGAGACAGCAAAATACCTACGAGCAGTACTTC
clone size: NA; V gene: TRBV7-2; J gene: TRBJ1-1; D gene: TRBD1; CDR3 protein: CASSLDRGTEAFF; CDR3 DNA: TGTGCCAGCAGCTTAGACAGGGGCACTGAAGCTTTCTTT
clone size: NA; V gene: TRBV28; J gene: TRBJ1-6; D gene: NA; CDR3 protein: CASSPGAGQSPLHF; CDR3 DNA: TGTGCCAGCAGTCCTGGGGCAGGGCAATCACCCCTCCACTTT
clone size: NA; V gene: TRBV4-1; J gene: TRBJ1-3; D gene: TRBD1; CDR3 protein: CASSHRGTGDRSGNTIYF; CDR3 DNA: TGCGCCAGCAGCCACAGGGGAACAGGGGATCGCTCTGGAAACACCATATATTTT
clone size: once; V gene: TRBV7-2; J gene: TRBJ2-7; D gene: NA; CDR3 protein: CASSLVQGTYEQYF; CDR3 DNA: TGTGCCAGCAGCTTGGTCCAGGGTACCTACGAGCAGTACTTC
clone size: NA; V gene: TRBV27; J gene: TRBJ1-1; D gene: TRBD1; CDR3 protein: CASSPRDRGVAEAFF; CDR3 DNA: TGTGCCAGCAGTCCCAGGGACAGGGGAGTGGCTGAAGCTTTCTTT
clone size: NA; V gene: TRBV5-6; J gene: TRBJ2-5; D gene: TRBD2; CDR3 protein: CASSLAGGAETQYF; CDR3 DNA: TGTGCCAGCAGCTTAGCGGGGGGCGCGGAGACCCAGTACTTC
clone size: NA; V gene: TRBV9; J gene: TRBJ2-2; D gene: NA; CDR3 protein: CASSAQTGIRGELFF; CDR3 DNA: TGTGCCAGCAGCGCCCAGACAGGTATCCGCGGGGAGCTGTTTTTT
clone size: NA; V gene: TRBV15; J gene: TRBJ2-2; D gene: NA; CDR3 protein: CATSRSGAGELFF; CDR3 DNA: TGTGCCACCAGCAGATCAGGGGCCGGGGAGCTGTTTTTT